This T cell receptor beta chain is from a study of shared T cell receptors in the human thymus. Sequencing was performed with immunoSEQ multiplex PCR; in TCRdb, only in-frame clones are kept and a portion is missing. Found here are roughly 560,000 clones, 70% to 80% of them singletons; the top ten hold more than 0.01%. The CDR3 contains 17 residues. V lost 2 bases to trimming and J lost 0 bases; unmatched junction nucleotides: 7. CDR1 is SNHLY, CDR2 FYNNEI, per germline. These same data were also listed under a study on human thymus T cells. That paper adds: Thymic tissue was derived from resections collected during corrective heart surgery.

The material sequenced was thymocytes. The chain couples TRBV2 to TRBJ2-7; 10 positions match TRBD2. The source of this sequence is a boy under three years old with a congenital heart defect. The CDR3 loop is CASSESTTSGLSYEQYF. The DNA of the CDR3 is TGTGCCAGCAGTGAATCTACGACTAGCGGGCTCTCCTACGAGCAGTACTTC.